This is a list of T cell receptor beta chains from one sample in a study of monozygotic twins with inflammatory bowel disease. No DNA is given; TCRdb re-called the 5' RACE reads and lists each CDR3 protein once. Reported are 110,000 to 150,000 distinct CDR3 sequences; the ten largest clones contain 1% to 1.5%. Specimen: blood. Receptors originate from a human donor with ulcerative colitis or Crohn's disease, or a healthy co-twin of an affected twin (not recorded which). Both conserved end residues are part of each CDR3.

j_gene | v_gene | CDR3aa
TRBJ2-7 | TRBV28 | CASSSGTSGTSYEQYF
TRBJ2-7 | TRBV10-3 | CAITSGTGAYEQYF
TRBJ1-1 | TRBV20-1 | CSARGGNEGIEAFF
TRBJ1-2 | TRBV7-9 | CASSLGRLLEGYTF
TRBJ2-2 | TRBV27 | CASSLWYSRGTGELFF
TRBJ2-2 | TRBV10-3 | CAISWDRSNTGELFF
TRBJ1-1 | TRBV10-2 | CASSDVRDTEAFF
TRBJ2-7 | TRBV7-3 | CASSQTSRDEQYF
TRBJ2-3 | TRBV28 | CASSSRDRAGDTQYF
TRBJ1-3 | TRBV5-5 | CASSLAGNTIYF
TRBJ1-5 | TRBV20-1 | CSASRPPGDNQPQHF
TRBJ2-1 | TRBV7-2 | CASSLGTSGYYNEQFF
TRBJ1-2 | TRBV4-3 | CASSQAGTATPHYGYTF